Following are 20 T cell receptor beta chains from one sample sequenced in a study of long-term antiretroviral therapy in people with HIV. Run at survey level, the immunoSEQ assay was version v3.0. TCRdb keeps only in-frame clones here, not all; method: immunoSEQ multiplex PCR. Of around 20,000 clones listed, about 70% were seen once; the top ten hold almost 9.5%. Sequenced here: unsorted PBMCs, sampled 0.5 years before starting antiretroviral therapy. The receptors were sampled from a man aged 18 to 30 with HIV.

This clone was seen a handful of times. The V and J genes are TRBV5-1 and TRBJ1-6, with D uncertain. V lost 1 base to trimming and J lost 11 bases, with 10 bases between them. This CDR3 has 13 residues. Germline-derived CDR1 and CDR2 are SGHRS and YFSETQ. The DNA for the CDR3 is TGCGCCAGCAGCTTGTGGGGTGTCCCACCCCTCCACTTT. Its translation is CASSLWGVPPLHF.

The rearrangement links TRBV6-6 to TRBJ2-7; 7 bases align to TRBD1. Germline values: CDR1 MNHNY, CDR2 SVGAGI (reference sequence). The trim removed 4 bases at V and 3 bases at J, leaving 9 bases unmatched. CDR3 length: 15 residues. CDR3 in DNA: TGTGCCAGCAGTTCCCGACAGGGAAGTCTCTACGAGCAGTACTTC. As protein: CASSSRQGSLYEQYF.

This clone was seen only once. The chain links TRBV10-3 to TRBJ1-1; D might be TRBD1 (5 bases). From germline, CDR1 is ENHRY and CDR2 SYGVKD. Trimming pared 1 base from V and 1 base from J, leaving 13 bases between. CDR3 length equals 16 residues. For the CDR3, the DNA is TGTGCCATCAGTGAGTGGAAGGGACGGCAGAACACTGAAGCTTTCTTT. Translated, it gives CAISEWKGRQNTEAFF.

V usage is TRBV7-9 and J usage is TRBJ2-2; D perhaps matches TRBD1 (6 bases). CDR1 SEHNR and CDR2 FQNEAQ come from the germline V gene (reference sequence). The CDR3 spans 15 residues. V was cut by 3 bases and J by 6 bases, with 14 bases left in between. The CDR3 region is CASSFALSGAGELFF. CDR3 nucleotides: TGTGCCAGCAGCTTCGCGTTATCAGGGGCCGGGGAGCTGTTTTTT.

The V gene is TRBV11-2, the J gene TRBJ2-3; 9 nucleotides agree with TRBD2. V dropped 0 bases and J dropped 2; count of bases not matched to a gene: 6. Germline CDR1 is SGHAT and CDR2 is FQNNGV. CDR3 size: 17 residues. CDR3 DNA: TGTGCCAGCAGCTTAGATCGACTAGCGGCGACCACAGATACGCAGTATTTT. Its translation is CASSLDRLAATTDTQYF.

This clone has just one count. V and J are TRBV27 and TRBJ2-3; 10 bases fit TRBD1. Losses at the gene ends were 4 bases for V and 5 bases for J; bases not matched to a gene: 0. The germline V gene encodes CDR1 MNHEY and CDR2 SMNVEV (reference sequence). This CDR3 comprises 13 residues. The CDR3 sequence: CASSWTGGDTQYF. The CDR3 DNA follows: TGTGCCAGCAGTTGGACAGGGGGAGATACGCAGTATTTT.

The V gene is TRBV6-6, the J gene TRBJ1-2; D ambiguous. Trimming cost V 0 bases and J 0 bases, with 11 bases left between them. Germline CDR1 reads MNHNY; CDR2 reads SVGAGI (reference sequence). The CDR3 is made up of 16 amino acids. The CDR3: CASSYSRREPNYGYTF. For the CDR3, the DNA is TGTGCCAGCAGTTACTCGAGGCGGGAACCTAACTATGGCTACACCTTC.

This clone was seen only a few times. V gene TRBV10-2 combines with J gene TRBJ1-5; a possible D gene is TRBD1 (5 bases). The CDR3 extends over 13 amino acids. Trimming cost V 8 bases and J 3 bases, with 11 bases left between them. Germline V gene lookup returns CDR1 WSHSY and CDR2 SAAADI. This CDR3 reads CASRSGVNQPQHF. The CDR3 coding sequence is TGCGCCAGCCGTTCGGGGGTCAATCAGCCCCAGCATTTT.

The V and J genes are TRBV10-2 and TRBJ2-7; TRBD2 might be the D (6 bases). Germline values: CDR1 WSHSY, CDR2 SAAADI. The CDR3 contains 14 residues. Trimming took 8 bases from V and 4 from J, leaving 18 bases between them. The CDR3 DNA is TGCGCCAGCTCCCCCCGGGGAGGCTCGTACGAGCAGTACTTC. Translating it yields CASSPRGGSYEQYF.

V gene TRBV10-3 combines with J gene TRBJ2-2; D gene unclear. This CDR3 is built from 13 residues. Germline V gene sequence: CDR1 ENHRY, CDR2 SYGVKD. Trimming left V 2 bases short and J 3 bases short, with 4 bases between. The CDR3 bases are TGTGCCATCAGTGAGGACTACACCGGGGAGCTGTTTTTT. Its protein product is CAISEDYTGELFF.

This rearrangement joins TRBV10-3 to TRBJ2-1; TRBD2 aligns across 11 bases. V lost 2 bases, J lost 4 bases, and 4 bases stayed unmatched. CDR1 and CDR2 from the germline V gene are ENHRY and SYGVKD. CDR3 length: 16 residues. The DNA of the CDR3 is TGTGCCATCAGTGAGACTGGGACTAGCGGTTACAATGAGCAGTTCTTC. Protein product: CAISETGTSGYNEQFF.

V gene TRBV29-1 combines with J gene TRBJ1-2, with 7 bases identical to TRBD1. The CDR3 extends over 16 amino acids. Germline CDR1 reads SQVTM; CDR2 reads ANQGSEA. Trimming took 3 bases from V and 4 from J; bases not matched to a gene: 14. CDR3 residues: CSVERQGLTYSYGYTF. The CDR3 nucleotides read TGCAGCGTTGAGAGACAGGGTCTCACATATTCCTATGGCTACACCTTC.

The chain carries TRBV13 and TRBJ2-1, with 8 bases that match TRBD2. The CDR3 loop spans 16 amino acids. CDR1 and CDR2 from the germline V gene are PRHDT and FYEKMQ (reference sequence). The V and J ends lost 5 bases and 0 bases, in that order; junction bases with no gene match: 6. The CDR3 nucleotides read TGTGCCAGCAGCCGCCGGGAGGGGAACTCCTACAATGAGCAGTTCTTC. It is translated as CASSRREGNSYNEQFF.

This clone was detected a few times. V is TRBV9 and J is TRBJ2-7, with D possibly matching TRBD1 (9 bases). Looked up from germline, CDR1 is SGDLS and CDR2 is YYNGEE. CDR3 size: 16 residues. The ends were cut back, 3 bases at V and 0 bases at J, with 16 bases in the middle. Here the CDR3 DNA reads TGTGCCAGCAGCGCCGGGGGGGGACAGGGCTCCTACGAGCAGTACTTC. This codes for CASSAGGGQGSYEQYF.

There are a few counts of this clone. The V and J genes are TRBV25-1 and TRBJ1-2; D not resolved. The germline V gene encodes CDR1 MGHDK and CDR2 SYGVNS. The CDR3 extends over 13 amino acids. The V end lost 1 base, the J end lost 3 bases, and 6 bases lay between the germline ends. The CDR3 spells CASSEFDYYGYTF. DNA for the CDR3: TGTGCCAGCAGTGAATTTGATTACTATGGCTACACCTTC.

The chain is built from TRBV12-5 and TRBJ2-3; a possible D gene is TRBD2 (6 bases). The CDR3 length is 15 residues. The V gene's germline CDR1 is LGHNT and CDR2 FRNRAP. Between the trimmed V and J ends, which lost 2 bases and 0 bases, there was a span of 9 bases. In DNA form, the CDR3 reads TGTGCTAGTGGTTTGCGGCGGGGCAGCACAGATACGCAGTATTTT. Encoded protein: CASGLRRGSTDTQYF.

The genes are TRBV6-5 and TRBJ2-7, with 12 bases lining up with TRBD2. With 4 bases clipped from V and 6 bases from J, the junction kept 4 bases outside the gene matches. The CDR3 sequence is 14 residues long. Germline assignment: CDR1 MNHEY and CDR2 SVGAGI. CDR3 protein: CASSSRLAGAEQYF. CDR3 nucleotide sequence: TGTGCCAGCAGTTCCCGACTAGCGGGAGCCGAGCAGTACTTC.

This clone came up a few times. The V call is TRBV5-6, the J call TRBJ1-5; D unclear. Trimming removed 2 bases from V and 4 bases from J, with 4 bases in between. The CDR3 extends over 12 amino acids. Per germline, CDR1 SGHDT and CDR2 YYEEEE. CDR3 region: CASSFGNQPQHF. In DNA, the CDR3 is TGTGCCAGCAGCTTCGGTAATCAGCCCCAGCATTTT.

The chain has TRBV5-1 and TRBJ1-1; possibly TRBD1 for D (5 bases). Germline V gene data show CDR1 as SGHRS and CDR2 as YFSETQ. The CDR3 sequence is 13 residues long. The V gene lost 7 bases and the J gene lost 8 bases, with 18 bases spanning the gap. CDR3 loop: CASARARATEAFF. CDR3 nucleotide sequence: TGCGCCAGCGCCCGGGCCAGGGCAACGGAAGCTTTCTTT.

The J gene is TRBJ2-7, the V gene TRBV28, with D perhaps TRBD2 (5 bases). CDR1 MDHEN and CDR2 SYDVKM come from the germline V gene. This CDR3 comprises 14 residues. Trimming removed 1 base at V and 2 bases at J, with 9 bases between. The CDR3 loop reads CASSLYRGTYEQYF. For the CDR3, the DNA is TGTGCCAGCAGTTTATATCGGGGTACCTACGAGCAGTACTTC.